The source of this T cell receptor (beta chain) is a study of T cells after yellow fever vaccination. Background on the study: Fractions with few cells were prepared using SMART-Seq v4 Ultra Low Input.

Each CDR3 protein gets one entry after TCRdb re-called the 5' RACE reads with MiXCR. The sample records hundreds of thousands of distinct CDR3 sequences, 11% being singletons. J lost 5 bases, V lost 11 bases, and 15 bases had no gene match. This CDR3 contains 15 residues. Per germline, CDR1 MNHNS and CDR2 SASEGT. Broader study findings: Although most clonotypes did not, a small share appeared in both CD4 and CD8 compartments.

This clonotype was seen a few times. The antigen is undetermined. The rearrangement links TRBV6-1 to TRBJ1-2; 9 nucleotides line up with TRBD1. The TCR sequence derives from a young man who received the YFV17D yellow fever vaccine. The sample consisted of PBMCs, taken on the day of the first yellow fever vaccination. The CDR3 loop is CALLVPGQGRYGYTF. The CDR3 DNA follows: TGTGCCCTGCTGGTCCCGGGACAGGGTCGGTATGGCTACACCTTC.